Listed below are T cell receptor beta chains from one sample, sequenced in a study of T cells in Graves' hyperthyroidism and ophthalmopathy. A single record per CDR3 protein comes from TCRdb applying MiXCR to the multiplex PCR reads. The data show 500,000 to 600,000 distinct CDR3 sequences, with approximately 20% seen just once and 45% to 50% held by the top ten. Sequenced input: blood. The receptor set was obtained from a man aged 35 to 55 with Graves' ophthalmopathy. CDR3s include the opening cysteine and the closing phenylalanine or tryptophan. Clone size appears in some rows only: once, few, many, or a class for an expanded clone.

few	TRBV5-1	CASGTGTHQLKETQYF
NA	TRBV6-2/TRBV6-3	CASSYGGGYYEQYF
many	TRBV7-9	CASSLARHNTEAFF
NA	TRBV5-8	CASSFWTGGRSNQPQHF
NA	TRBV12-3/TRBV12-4	CASSPSSGVVGELFF
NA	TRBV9	CASSARPGEAYEQYF
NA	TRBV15	CATSRAQGARESPLHF
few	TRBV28	CATLLNGSGFF
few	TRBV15	CATSRGTPNTEAFF
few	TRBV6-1	CASRSPGLLPEAFF
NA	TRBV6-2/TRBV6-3	CASSLIPRGAGANVLTF
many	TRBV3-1	CASSQVGRYNEQFF
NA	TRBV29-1	CSVPRGGGGNTEAFF
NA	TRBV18	CASSPPGGASNQPQHF
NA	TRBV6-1	CASNLGLAGTQYF
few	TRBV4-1	CASSQEGREAFF
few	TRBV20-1	CSASKQVYNEQFF
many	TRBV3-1	CASSQAGQAEQFF
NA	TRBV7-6	CASSPTPGGSSGNTIYF
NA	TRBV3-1	CASSLVDRPYGYTF
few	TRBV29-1	CSVIEGDGYTF
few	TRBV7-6	CASSPSTSWGARGYTF
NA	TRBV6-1	CASSQTSGLNIQYF
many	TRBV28	CASSSTSGSGTQYF
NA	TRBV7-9	CASSSRDTHEQYF
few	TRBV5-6	CASSPLLGEDEQYF
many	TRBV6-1	CASRGTHGGNQPQHF
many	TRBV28	CASSPIGGYSYEQYF
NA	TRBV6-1	CASTRGGYSSYEQYF
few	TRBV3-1	CASSNYRGTYGYTF
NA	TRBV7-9	CASSHRRETQYF
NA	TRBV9	CASSVGLGGSNSYNEQFF
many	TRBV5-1	CASSPDGNSGNTIYF
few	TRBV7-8	CASSSRAQVASGRRPYEQYF
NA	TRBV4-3	CASSLTPWPGKVYNEQFF
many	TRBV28	CASSWVRSVEQFF
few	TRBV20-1	CSAGPEGASGALSIYSEQYF
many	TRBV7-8	CASSLARVSYEQYF
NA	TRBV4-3	CASSQDFTKWGQGNQPQHF
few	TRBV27	CASSQPGQGLAGELFF
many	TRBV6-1	CASSIRSGSIGGETQYF
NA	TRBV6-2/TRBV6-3	CASRNLDRVNEKLFF
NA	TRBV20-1	CSALAQRNTEASF
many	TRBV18	CASSPTYNSPLHF
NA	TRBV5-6	CASSLGGRTGRYGYTF
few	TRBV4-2	CASSLHGSTEAFF
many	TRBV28	CASRPGQNYEQYF
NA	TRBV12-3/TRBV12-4	CASSLGTPSGNTIYF
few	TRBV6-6	CASSYSQGGADTQYF
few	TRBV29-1	CSVAQGDGYTF
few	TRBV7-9	CASSLEAGGAFF
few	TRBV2	CASSEVSSPPYGYTF